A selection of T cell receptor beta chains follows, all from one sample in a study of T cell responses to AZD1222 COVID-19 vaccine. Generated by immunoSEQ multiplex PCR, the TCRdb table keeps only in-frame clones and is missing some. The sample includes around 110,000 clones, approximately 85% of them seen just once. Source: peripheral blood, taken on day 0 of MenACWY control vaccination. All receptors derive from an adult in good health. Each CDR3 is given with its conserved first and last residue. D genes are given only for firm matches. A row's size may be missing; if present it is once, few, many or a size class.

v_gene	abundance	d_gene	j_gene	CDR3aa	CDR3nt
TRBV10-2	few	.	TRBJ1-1	CASSEQTNTEAFF	TGCGCCAGCAGTGAACAGACCAACACTGAAGCTTTCTTT
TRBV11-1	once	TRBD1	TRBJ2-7	CASSGPGQGSYEQYF	TGTGCCAGCAGCGGACCGGGACAGGGTTCCTACGAGCAGTACTTC
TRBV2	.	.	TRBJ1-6	CASSDGAVGNYSPLHF	TGTGCCAGCAGTGATGGGGCAGTCGGAAATTATTCACCCCTCCACTTT
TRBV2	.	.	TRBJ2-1	CASSPGHNNEQFF	TGTGCCAGCAGTCCCGGACACAACAATGAGCAGTTCTTC
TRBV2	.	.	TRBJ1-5	CASSDQRNQPQHF	TGTGCCAGCAGTGACCAACGCAATCAGCCCCAGCATTTT
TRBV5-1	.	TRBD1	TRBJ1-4	CASSSTGALNEKLFF	TGCGCCAGCAGCTCGACAGGGGCCCTTAATGAAAAACTGTTTTTT
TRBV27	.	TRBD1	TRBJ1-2	CASSRGGGPGYGYTF	TGTGCCAGCAGCCGGGGAGGGGGCCCTGGCTATGGCTACACCTTC
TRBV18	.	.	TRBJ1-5	CASSPGQAGSNQPQHF	TGTGCCAGCTCACCAGGTCAAGCGGGGAGCAATCAGCCCCAGCATTTT
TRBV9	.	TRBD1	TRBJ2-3	CASSGRDRVADTQYF	TGTGCCAGCAGCGGAAGGGACAGGGTGGCAGATACGCAGTATTTT
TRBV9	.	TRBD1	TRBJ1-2	CASSVEVTGGNYGYTF	TGTGCCAGCAGCGTAGAGGTAACAGGGGGGAACTATGGCTACACCTTC
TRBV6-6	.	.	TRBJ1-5	CASSARGGGNQPQHF	TGTGCCAGCAGTGCCCGGGGAGGCGGCAATCAGCCCCAGCATTTT
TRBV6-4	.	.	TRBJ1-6	CASSERSSYNSPLHF	TGTGCCAGCAGTGAACGGAGCTCCTATAATTCACCCCTCCACTTT
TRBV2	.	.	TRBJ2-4	CASSEDRGGGKNIQYF	TGTGCCAGCAGTGAAGACAGGGGCGGGGGCAAAAACATTCAGTACTTC
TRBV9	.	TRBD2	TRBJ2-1	CASSVGPSGNNEQFF	TGTGCCAGCAGCGTAGGCCCTAGCGGAAACAATGAGCAGTTCTTC
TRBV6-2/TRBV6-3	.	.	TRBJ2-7	CASSYYGAEQYF	TGTGCCAGCAGTTATTACGGGGCCGAGCAGTACTTC
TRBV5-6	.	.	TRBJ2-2	CASSLVSRTGELFF	TGTGCCAGCAGCTTGGTTTCTAGAACCGGGGAGCTGTTTTTT
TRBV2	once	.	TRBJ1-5	CASTRQVPQPQHF	TGTGCCAGCACCCGACAGGTCCCGCAGCCCCAGCATTTT
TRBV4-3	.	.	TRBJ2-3	CASSPSGGDTQYF	TGCGCCAGCAGCCCCAGTGGGGGGGATACGCAGTATTTT
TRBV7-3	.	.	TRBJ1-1	CASSSNGGTEAFF	TGTGCCAGCAGCTCAAATGGGGGAACTGAAGCTTTCTTT
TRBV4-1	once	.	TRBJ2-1	CASTQDSRVNEQFF	TGCGCCAGCACTCAGGACAGCCGGGTGAATGAGCAGTTCTTC
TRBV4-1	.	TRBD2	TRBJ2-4	CASSQVPSGGGDIQYF	TGCGCCAGCAGCCAAGTCCCTAGCGGGGGTGGTGACATTCAGTACTTC
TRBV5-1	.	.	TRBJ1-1	CASSTGTAIEAFF	TGCGCCAGCAGCACTGGGACTGCGATTGAAGCTTTCTTT
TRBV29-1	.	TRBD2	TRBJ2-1	CSVSPGLAGAGDEQFF	TGCAGCGTTTCTCCGGGACTAGCGGGGGCAGGGGATGAGCAGTTCTTC
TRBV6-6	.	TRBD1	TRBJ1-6	CARSRDRGSPLHF	TGTGCCAGGTCCCGGGACAGGGGTTCACCCCTCCACTTT
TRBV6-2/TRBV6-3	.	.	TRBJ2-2	CASSPMTTGIKRAGELFF	TGTGCCAGCAGCCCAATGACAACGGGGATTAAGAGGGCCGGGGAGCTGTTTTTT
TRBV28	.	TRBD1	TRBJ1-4	CASSLAGQGGEKLFF	TGTGCCAGCAGTTTGGCGGGACAGGGCGGAGAAAAACTGTTTTTT
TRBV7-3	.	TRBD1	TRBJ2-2	CASSLLGGTGNTGELFF	TGTGCCAGCAGCTTGTTAGGTGGGACAGGGAACACCGGGGAGCTGTTTTTT
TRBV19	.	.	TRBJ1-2	CASRSVYGYTF	TGTGCCAGTAGGTCGGTCTATGGCTACACCTTC
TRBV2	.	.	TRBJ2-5	CASSEYRDETQYF	TGTGCCAGCAGTGAGTACAGAGACGAGACCCAGTACTTC
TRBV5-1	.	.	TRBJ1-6	CASSRDVNSPLHF	TGCGCCAGCAGCCGGGACGTCAATTCACCCCTCCACTTT
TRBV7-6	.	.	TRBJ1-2	CASSPLRGNYGYTF	TGTGCCAGCAGCCCACTTCGGGGTAACTATGGCTACACCTTC
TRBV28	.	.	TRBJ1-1	CASSFRDLGAEAFF	TGTGCCAGCAGTTTTAGGGATCTTGGAGCTGAAGCTTTCTTT
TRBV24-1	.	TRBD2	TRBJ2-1	CATSDWTSGGRNEQFF	TGTGCCACCAGTGATTGGACTAGCGGGGGTCGGAATGAGCAGTTCTTC
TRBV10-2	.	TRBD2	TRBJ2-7	CASSDFPSGVSSYEQYF	TGCGCCAGCAGTGACTTCCCTAGCGGGGTGAGCTCCTACGAGCAGTACTTC
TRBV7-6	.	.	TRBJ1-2	CASSSYRNYGYTF	TGTGCCAGCAGCTCTTATCGGAACTATGGCTACACCTTC
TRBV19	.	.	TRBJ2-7	CASSTHQGGTYEQYF	TGTGCCAGTAGTACGCATCAGGGGGGAACCTACGAGCAGTACTTC
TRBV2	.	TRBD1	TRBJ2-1	CASSRDRGHNEQFF	TGTGCCAGCAGTCGGGACAGGGGGCACAATGAGCAGTTCTTC
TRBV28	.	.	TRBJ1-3	CASSPGLYSGNTIYF	TGTGCCAGCAGTCCCGGACTGTACTCTGGAAACACCATATATTTT
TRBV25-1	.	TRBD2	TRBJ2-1	CASSEIAGTSPRNEQFF	TGTGCCAGCAGTGAGATAGCCGGGACTAGTCCTCGCAATGAGCAGTTCTTC